Listed here is a single TCR beta chain. The antigen is undetermined. This sequence may be a read error, since a much larger clone differs from it by one base. About 10 milliliters of peripheral blood were drawn from each donor into EDTA-treated tubes. A minimum of 5 micrograms of total RNA was extracted per sample. A second roughly 7 to 11 cycle PCR used barcoded and J-beta primers. No fewer than 2.5 million CDR3-containing paired-end reads came from each sample. TCRdb passed the 5' RACE reads through MiXCR, listing each CDR3 protein once. The sample includes fewer than 2,000,000 distinct CDR3 sequences, 34% of them seen just once. This sample stems from a study of blood T cells in healthy people across ages. Study-wide results and caveats: Higher naive T cell percentage went strongly together with higher TCR beta diversity.

The sequence derives from a woman in her twenties or thirties in good health. Sequences were obtained from blood.

This CDR3 reads CTSSPLAGVYEQYF. The CDR3 DNA reads as TGTACCAGCAGCCCCCTAGCGGGAGTCTACGAGCAGTACTTC. The V call is TRBV7-9, the J call TRBJ2-7; 10 nucleotides align to TRBD2. The CDR3 runs 14 residues. The germline CDR1 and CDR2 sequences are SEHNR and FQNEAQ (reference sequence).